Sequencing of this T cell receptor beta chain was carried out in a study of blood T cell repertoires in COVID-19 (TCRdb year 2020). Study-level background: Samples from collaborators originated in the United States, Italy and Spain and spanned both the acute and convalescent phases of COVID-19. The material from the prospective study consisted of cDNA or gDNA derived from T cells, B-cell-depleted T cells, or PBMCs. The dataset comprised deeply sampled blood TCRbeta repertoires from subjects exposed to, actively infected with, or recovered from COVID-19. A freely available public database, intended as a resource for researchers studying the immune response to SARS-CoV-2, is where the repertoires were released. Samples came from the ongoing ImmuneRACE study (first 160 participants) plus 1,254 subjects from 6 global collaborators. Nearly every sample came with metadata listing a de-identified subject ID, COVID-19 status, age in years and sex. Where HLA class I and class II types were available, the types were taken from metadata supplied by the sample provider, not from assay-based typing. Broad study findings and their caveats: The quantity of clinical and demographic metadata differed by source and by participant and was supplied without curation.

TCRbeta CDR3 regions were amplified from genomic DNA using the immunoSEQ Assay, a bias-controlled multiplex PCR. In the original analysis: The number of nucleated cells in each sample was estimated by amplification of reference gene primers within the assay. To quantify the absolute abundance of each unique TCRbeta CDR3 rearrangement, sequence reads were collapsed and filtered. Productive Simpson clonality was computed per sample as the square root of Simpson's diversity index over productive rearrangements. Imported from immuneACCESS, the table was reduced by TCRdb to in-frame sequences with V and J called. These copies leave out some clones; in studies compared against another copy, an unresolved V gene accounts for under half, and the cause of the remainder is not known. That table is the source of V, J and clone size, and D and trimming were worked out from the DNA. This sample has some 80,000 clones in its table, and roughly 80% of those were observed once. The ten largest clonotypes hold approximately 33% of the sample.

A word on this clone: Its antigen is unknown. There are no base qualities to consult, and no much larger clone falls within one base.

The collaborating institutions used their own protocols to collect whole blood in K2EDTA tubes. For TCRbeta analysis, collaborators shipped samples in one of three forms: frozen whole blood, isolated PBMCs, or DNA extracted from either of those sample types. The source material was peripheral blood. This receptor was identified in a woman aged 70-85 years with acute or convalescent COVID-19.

The CDR3 in this case is CASSYPGLAGQETQYF. The sequence in DNA is TGTGCCAGCAGTTACCCGGGACTAGCGGGACAAGAGACCCAGTACTTC. The chain uses TRBV6-6 and TRBJ2-5, with 13 bases matching TRBD2. From a lookup of the germline V gene (reference sequence), CDR1 and CDR2 are MNHNY and SVGAGI. The CDR3 sequence holds 16 residues, the cysteine and phenylalanine included. The entry retains the CDR3 DNA only, 48 bases that are in frame from base 1. V lost 2 bases and J lost 2 bases, and the count of bases not matched to a germline gene is 2.